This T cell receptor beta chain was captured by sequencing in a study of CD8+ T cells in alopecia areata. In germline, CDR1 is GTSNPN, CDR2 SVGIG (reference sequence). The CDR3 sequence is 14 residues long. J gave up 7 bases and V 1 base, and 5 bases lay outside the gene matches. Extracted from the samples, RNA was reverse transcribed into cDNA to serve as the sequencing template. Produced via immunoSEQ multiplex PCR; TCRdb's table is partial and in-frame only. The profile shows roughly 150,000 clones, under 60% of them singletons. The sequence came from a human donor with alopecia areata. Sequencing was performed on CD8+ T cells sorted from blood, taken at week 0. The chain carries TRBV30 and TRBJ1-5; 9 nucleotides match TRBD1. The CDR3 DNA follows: TGTGCCTGGAGTGACGGGACAGGGATGCAGCCCCAGCATTTT. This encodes CAWSDGTGMQPQHF. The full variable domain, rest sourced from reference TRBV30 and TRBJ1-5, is SQTIHQWPATLVQPVGSPLSLECTVEGTSNPNLYWYRQAAGRGLQLLFYSVGIGQISSEVPQNLSASRPQDRQFILSSKKLLLSDSGFYLCAWSDGTGMQPQHFGDGTRLSIL.